A single sample gave rise to the 20 T cell receptor beta chains below, sequenced in a study of tumor-infiltrating lymphocytes in primary liver carcinoma. Co-extraction yielded RNA and DNA from roughly 20-30 mg of unsorted bulk tissue. Starting material of 500 to 600 ng total RNA yielded TCR beta cDNA via a constant-region primer. Library construction for TCR beta comprised three nested multiplex PCR rounds performed with slightly modified ARM-PCR. The first two PCR rounds, roughly 9 cycles each, used TRBV1-TRBV30 forward primers and a C-beta reverse primer. TCRdb analysed the multiplex PCR reads with MiXCR anew, one entry per CDR3 protein. The sample includes 150,000 to 200,000 distinct CDR3 sequences, over 80% of them seen just once. Sample: tumor tissue from primary liver carcinoma. The receptors here all came from a man aged 35 to 55 with primary liver carcinoma and hepatitis B virus infection.

In regard to this clonotype: One end of the junction fails to match germline, which may point to a read error. The chain employs TRBV29-1 and TRBJ2-2; either TRBD1 or TRBD2 may supply D (5 bases each). The CDR3 is made up of 12 amino acids. Germline V CDR1 and CDR2: SQVTM, ANQGSEA. The DNA for the CDR3 is TGCAGAGTTACAAAGGGGACCGGGGAGCTGTTATTT. As protein: CRVTKGTGELLF.

V gene TRBV29-1 combines with J gene TRBJ1-5, with D tentatively TRBD1 (6 bases). Trimming stripped 8 bases from V and 4 bases from J, with 15 bases between. This CDR3 has 13 residues. Germline CDR1 reads SQVTM; CDR2 reads ANQGSEA. For the CDR3, the DNA is TGCAGCCTTATGGGACATTCAAATCAGCCCCAGCATTTT. This gives the protein CSLMGHSNQPQHF.

With regard to this clonotype: Mismatch with germline at one junction end may stem from a read error. V and J are TRBV10-3 and TRBJ2-1; D gene unclear. Germline V gives CDR1 ENHRY, CDR2 SYGVKD. The CDR3 contains 16 residues. CDR3 nucleotides: TGTGTCATCAGAGAGCTGCCGACTGTCTCCTACAATGAGCAGTTCTTC. The encoded protein is CVIRELPTVSYNEQFF.

About this clonotype itself: An end of the junction does not agree with germline; a read error may underlie this. This chain connects TRBV11-1 to TRBJ2-4; 11 bases align to TRBD2. This CDR3 is 17 amino acids long. Germline CDR1 reads SGHAT; CDR2 reads FQDESV (reference sequence). CDR3 residues: CVSSFPVTSGTNNIQYF. Written as DNA, the CDR3 is TGTGTCAGCAGCTTTCCCGTGACTAGCGGGACCAATAACATTCAGTATTTC.

For this clonotype: Its ends do not fully match the called genes, so a read error is possible. The rearrangement joins TRBV11-2 to TRBJ2-1; 7 nucleotides line up with TRBD2. Germline CDR1 SGHAT, CDR2 FQNNGV. The CDR3 is 15 residues long. CDR3: CASSFSGSIDNKQFF. CDR3 bases: TGTGCCAGCAGCTTTAGCGGGTCAATCGACAATAAGCAGTTCTTC.

Ten or more counts support this clonotype. The rearrangement uses TRBV4-3 and TRBJ1-3; 9 bases line up with TRBD1. CDR3 length equals 16 residues. The ends lost 1 base at V and 3 bases at J; junction bases unmatched: 4. Germline CDR1 is LGHNA and CDR2 is YSLEER. The CDR3 loop is CASSQAATGGGNTIYF. As DNA, the CDR3 is TGCGCCAGCAGCCAAGCCGCGACAGGGGGTGGAAACACCATATATTTT.

Turning to this clonotype: A read error may be the cause here, since a much bigger clone is one base away. The gene calls are TRBV5-1 and TRBJ2-5; no clear D. Germline V CDR1 and CDR2: SGHRS, YFSETQ. The CDR3 totals 14 residues. V was shortened by 0 bases and J by 5 bases, with 11 bases between the two germline ends. CDR3 protein: CASSLAIIDETQYF. CDR3 sequence (DNA): TGCGCCAGCAGCTTGGCGATTATCGACGAGACCCAGTACTTC.

Comments on this clonotype: At one end the junction does not follow the germline gene, possibly because of a read error. The chain is built from TRBV12-3 or TRBV12-4 and TRBJ2-5, with a possible D match to TRBD1 (5 bases). The CDR3 spans 12 residues. CDR3 sequence (DNA): TGTGCCTGCAGAGACCAGGGATACGAACAGTACTTC. Translation gives CACRDQGYEQYF.

The chain is built from TRBV4-2 and TRBJ2-6; 8 nucleotides agree with TRBD2. CDR3 length equals 18 residues. The germline gives CDR1 LGHNA, CDR2 YNFKEQ. J lost 5 bases, V lost 1 base, and 10 bases had no gene match. The CDR3 nucleotides are TGTGCCAGCAGCCAAGCCAGAAGCGGGAGAGCTCGGGCCAACGTCCTGACTTTC. Translation: CASSQARSGRARANVLTF.

This clonotype was recorded a few times. This may be a read error: a much more frequent sequence differs by one nucleotide. The missing conserved phenylalanine or tryptophan at the end of this CDR3 makes a read error likely. The rearrangement links TRBV5-1 to TRBJ1-6; 12 bases fit TRBD1. With V trimmed by 4 bases and J by 6 bases, 11 bases remained unmatched. There are 18 residues in the CDR3. Germline assignment: CDR1 SGHRS and CDR2 YFSETQ. CDR3: CASSGQASGQGANSPLHL. CDR3 sequence (DNA): TGCGCCAGCAGCGGACAGGCGTCGGGACAGGGGGCTAATTCACCCCTCCACCTT.

This clonotype came up a few times. Since a much larger clone is just one base distant, this may be a read error. V gene TRBV29-1 combines with J gene TRBJ2-1; TRBD2 agrees at 9 bases. J was trimmed by 14 bases and V by 6 bases; bases with no gene match: 11. The CDR3 has 12 amino acids. Germline CDR1 is SQVTM and CDR2 is ANQGSEA. The CDR3: CSVTLISGREFF. CDR3 coding DNA: TGCAGCGTCACTCTTATTAGCGGGAGAGAGTTCTTC.

This CDR3 is CASSVGRGFTDTQYF. CDR3 DNA: TGTGCCAGCAGTGTTGGGCGGGGATTCACAGATACGCAGTATTTT. The chain joins TRBV12-3 or TRBV12-4 to TRBJ2-3; possible D gene TRBD2, 6 bases. CDR3 length: 15 residues. Trimming cost V 5 bases and J 2 bases, with 14 bases left between them.

A remark on this clonotype: Sequence at one end of the junction differs from germline and may be a read error. The V call is TRBV29-1, the J call TRBJ2-5, with a tentative D call TRBD1 (5 bases). Per the germline V gene, CDR1 is SQVTM and CDR2 is ANQGSEA. The CDR3 extends over 15 amino acids. CDR3 sequence: CSVEADKGRAETQDF. CDR3 in DNA: TGCAGCGTTGAAGCGGATAAGGGGCGAGCAGAGACCCAGGACTTC. The full variable domain, completed using reference TRBV29-1 and TRBJ2-5, is SAVISQKPSRDICQRGTSLTIQCQVDSQVTMMFWYRQQPGQSLTLIATANQGSEATYESGFVIDKFPISRPNLTFSTLTVSNMSPEDSSIYLCSVEADKGRAETQDFGPGTRLLVL.

To note about this clonotype: At one end, the junction sequence differs from germline, possibly due to a read error. The genes are TRBV4-1 and TRBJ2-2; D tentatively fits TRBD1 or TRBD2 (7 bases each). CDR1 is MGHRA, CDR2 YSYEKL, per germline. This CDR3 region has 15 residues. The CDR3 spells CGSSLQGGGSGKLFF. The CDR3 DNA reads as TGCGGCAGCAGCCTCCAGGGGGGGGGCTCCGGGAAGCTGTTTTTT.

In regard to this clonotype: A read error is possible here, since a much larger clone lies one base away. CDR3 nucleotides: TGCGCCAGCAGCTTTCTCGGGACAGGGTACGTGACTGAAGCTTTCTTT. It specifies CASSFLGTGYVTEAFF. This chain joins TRBV5-1 and TRBJ1-1; TRBD1 matches at 9 bases. Per the germline V gene, CDR1 is SGHRS and CDR2 is YFSETQ. There are 16 residues in the CDR3. Unmatched junction bases numbered 10, after V lost 2 bases and J lost 5 bases.

The J gene is TRBJ2-7, the V gene TRBV6-2 or TRBV6-3, with 9 bases lining up with TRBD1. The CDR3 is made up of 14 amino acids. Looked up from germline, CDR1 is MNHEY and CDR2 is SVGEGT. The DNA of the CDR3 is TGTGTTAGCAGCCTCCGGGACAGGGCCCACGAGCAGTACGTC. Translation gives CVSSLRDRAHEQYV.

On this clonotype: A much larger clone lies a single base off, so this may be a read error. The chain has TRBV28 and TRBJ2-7; perhaps TRBD2 as D (6 bases). This CDR3 has 15 amino acids. Germline V gene lookup returns CDR1 MDHEN and CDR2 SYDVKM. In nucleotides, the CDR3 is TGTGTCAGCAGTTTATATACGGGAGAGGGCTACGAGCAGTACTTC. It codes for CVSSLYTGEGYEQYF.

Notes on this clonotype: The germline gene is not matched at one end of the junction; a read error may be the cause. The CDR3 nucleotides read TGTCCCAGTAGCCCCGGTGGGGGTCCCACATATACGCAGTATTTT. Protein: CPSSPGGGPTYTQYF. The V call is TRBV11-3, the J call TRBJ2-3; either TRBD1 or TRBD2 may fit D (5 bases each). The CDR3 is 15 residues long. The germline V gene encodes CDR1 SGHNT and CDR2 YENEEA.

Concerning this clonotype itself: Mismatch with germline at one junction end may stem from a read error. The chain joins TRBV11-1 to TRBJ2-7, with a possible D match to TRBD1 (5 bases). The CDR3 has 13 amino acids. Germline V gives CDR1 SGHAT, CDR2 FQDESV (reference sequence). CDR3 coding DNA: TGTGCCAGTAGCTCCTCGCAGGGTGGCAAGCAGTACTTC. It translates to CASSSSQGGKQYF. The full variable domain, rest sourced from reference TRBV11-1 and TRBJ2-7, is EAEVAQSPRYKITEKSQAVAFWCDPISGHATLYWYRQILGQGPELLVQFQDESVVDDSQLPKDRFSAERLKGVDSTLKIQPAELGDSAMYLCASSSSQGGKQYFGPGTRLTVT.

The DNA of the CDR3 is TGCAGCGTCGAAATAGGGGGTGTCACAGATACGCAGTATTTT. It is translated as CSVEIGGVTDTQYF. V usage is TRBV29-1 and J usage is TRBJ2-3; D might be TRBD1 (6 bases). The CDR3 is 14 residues long. Germline CDR1 and CDR2: SQVTM and ANQGSEA. Deletions cut 6 bases from V and 2 bases from J, with 15 bases between.